Detailed here is one T cell receptor (beta chain). A read error may account for a junction end that differs from germline. Time point denoted: newly diagnosed GD, antithyroid drugs for less than 3 months. RNA from PBMCs was the source of the TCR library. In building TCR beta libraries, iRepertoire HTBI primers were used together with Arm-PCR of CDR3 regions. Each CDR3 protein is one row after TCRdb ran MiXCR on the multiplex PCR reads. The sample holds roughly 320,000 distinct CDR3 sequences, around 17% seen once. This CDR3 has 14 amino acids. CDR1 is WSHSY and CDR2 is SAAADI in the germline V gene. This entry is derived from a study of regulatory T cells in long-lasting Graves disease. These data were likewise used in another study, on T cells in Graves' hyperthyroidism and ophthalmopathy.

This receptor was identified in a man aged 35-49 years with Graves disease. The sample consisted of peripheral blood mononuclear cells (PBMCs), taken at new diagnosis, from a patient treated with antithyroid drugs. The chain uses TRBV10-2 and TRBJ2-7; TRBD1 matches 9 bases. CDR3 residues: CAISPGQGDREQYF. In nucleotides, the CDR3 is TGTGCCATCAGCCCGGGACAGGGTGACCGCGAGCAGTACTTC.